This T cell receptor (beta chain) is drawn from a study of shared clonotypes between healthy human individuals. Study-level points and caveats: Naive subsets tended to show greater estimated richness than memory subsets. Four donors shared approximately 5% of their naive CD4 clonotypes.

As processed by the authors: With immunoSEQ giving junction-only sequences and no quality scores, filtering differed. This table comes from immunoSEQ multiplex PCR, and its TCRdb copy is limited to in-frame clones, with some not included. V, J and clone size derive from that table, while D and trimming were established from the DNA sequence. The sample includes some 1 million clones, approximately 68% of them seen just once. On this clone itself: Antigen specificity is unknown.

The CDR3 has 15 amino acids. Germline V gene lookup returns CDR1 MNHEY and CDR2 SMNVEV (reference sequence). V lost 7 bases and J 2 bases, leaving 15 bases between the germline ends. The chain links TRBV27 to TRBJ2-1; possible D gene TRBD2, 7 bases. This clonotype originated in a man aged 18 to 29 in good health. The sequenced material came from memory CD4+ T cells sorted from blood. Documented subset: CD45RA-negative fraction. CDR3 sequence (DNA): TGTGCCAGCATCGCGCGGGGGCGCCCCTACAATGAGCAGTTCTTC. Residues: CASIARGRPYNEQFF.